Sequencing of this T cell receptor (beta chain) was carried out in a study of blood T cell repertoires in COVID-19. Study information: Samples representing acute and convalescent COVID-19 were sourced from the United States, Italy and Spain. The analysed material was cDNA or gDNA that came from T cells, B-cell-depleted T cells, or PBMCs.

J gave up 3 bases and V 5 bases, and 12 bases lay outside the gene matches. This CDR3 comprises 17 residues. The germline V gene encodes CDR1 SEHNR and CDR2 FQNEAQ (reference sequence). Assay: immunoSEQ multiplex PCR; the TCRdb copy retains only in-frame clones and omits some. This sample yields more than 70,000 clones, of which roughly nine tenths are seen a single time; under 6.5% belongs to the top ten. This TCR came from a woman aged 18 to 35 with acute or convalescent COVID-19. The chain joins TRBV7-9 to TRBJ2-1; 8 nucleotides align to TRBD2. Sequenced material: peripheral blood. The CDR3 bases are TGTGCCAGCAGCCAGATAGCGGGGAGAACTAACTACAATGAGCAGTTCTTC. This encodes CASSQIAGRTNYNEQFF.